A selection of T cell receptor beta chains follows, all from one sample in a study of cytomegalovirus exposure and HLA in healthy donors. Sequenced by immunoSEQ multiplex PCR; TCRdb stores in-frame clones only, minus some. This sample carries about 140,000 clones, around three quarters of them seen once, and the ten largest clones take 3% to 4%. The sample was PBMCs. Receptor source: a male donor in good health and CMV-seronegative. Each CDR3 is given with its conserved first and last residue. Each record gives: D gene, V gene, J gene, clone size, CDR3 DNA, CDR3 protein. A D gene is named only where the DNA matches it firmly. Size is omitted from some rows. Given values are once, few, many or a class for expanded clones.

d_gene: -
v_gene: TRBV2
j_gene: TRBJ1-1
abundance: -
CDR3nt: TGTGCCAACCGCTTTACAGGGAGGGACACTGAAGCTTTCTTT
CDR3aa: CANRFTGRDTEAFF

d_gene: -
v_gene: TRBV10-3
j_gene: TRBJ2-3
abundance: -
CDR3nt: TGTGCCATCAGCCTAGAGGAGGGCAAAGGCACAGATACGCAGTATTTT
CDR3aa: CAISLEEGKGTDTQYF

d_gene: -
v_gene: TRBV6-6
j_gene: TRBJ2-7
abundance: -
CDR3nt: TGTGCCAGCAGTTATCTAGGGGTCAACGCATTC
CDR3aa: CASSYLGVNAF

d_gene: TRBD1
v_gene: TRBV7-9
j_gene: TRBJ2-1
abundance: -
CDR3nt: TGTGCCAGCAGCTTAATAGGACAGGGGGCTTCGGGTGAGCAGTTCTTC
CDR3aa: CASSLIGQGASGEQFF

d_gene: TRBD2
v_gene: TRBV28
j_gene: TRBJ2-2
abundance: -
CDR3nt: TGTGCCAGCAGAAGGACTAGCGGGAACACCGGGGAGCTGTTTTTT
CDR3aa: CASRRTSGNTGELFF

d_gene: TRBD2
v_gene: TRBV27
j_gene: TRBJ2-3
abundance: -
CDR3nt: TGTGCCAGCAGTTTAGGGCGGGGGGGGACAGATACGCAGTATTTT
CDR3aa: CASSLGRGGTDTQYF

d_gene: TRBD2
v_gene: TRBV27
j_gene: TRBJ2-7
abundance: -
CDR3nt: TGTGCCAGCAGTCCCGGGACTAGCTTTTCCTACGAGCAGTACTTC
CDR3aa: CASSPGTSFSYEQYF

d_gene: -
v_gene: TRBV20-1
j_gene: TRBJ2-7
abundance: -
CDR3nt: TGCAGTGCTCCAGGGGAAGAGCAGTACTTC
CDR3aa: CSAPGEEQYF

d_gene: -
v_gene: TRBV4-3
j_gene: TRBJ2-1
abundance: -
CDR3nt: TGCGCCAGCAGCCGGACACGTTACTACAATGAGCAGTTCTTC
CDR3aa: CASSRTRYYNEQFF

d_gene: -
v_gene: TRBV19
j_gene: TRBJ2-1
abundance: -
CDR3nt: TGTGCCAGTAGTATAAGGGGGGGGACAGGTAGGAATGGTGAGCAGTTCTTC
CDR3aa: CASSIRGGTGRNGEQFF

d_gene: -
v_gene: TRBV30
j_gene: TRBJ2-6
abundance: -
CDR3nt: TGTGCCTGGAGTGAAACCCTCGGGGGTACTGGGGCCAACGTCCTGACTTTC
CDR3aa: CAWSETLGGTGANVLTF

d_gene: TRBD1
v_gene: TRBV19
j_gene: TRBJ1-5
abundance: -
CDR3nt: TGTGCCAGTAGTATAGCCGGACAGGGGCTTCAGCCCCAGCATTTT
CDR3aa: CASSIAGQGLQPQHF

d_gene: TRBD1
v_gene: TRBV5-1
j_gene: TRBJ1-1
abundance: few
CDR3nt: TGCGCCAGCAGCTTCATCGGACAGGGTATGAGTGCTTTCTTT
CDR3aa: CASSFIGQGMSAFF

d_gene: -
v_gene: TRBV9
j_gene: TRBJ1-5
abundance: once
CDR3nt: TGTGCCAGCAGCGTAGGGCAGGGACAGCCCCAGCATTTT
CDR3aa: CASSVGQGQPQHF

d_gene: TRBD1
v_gene: TRBV6-1
j_gene: TRBJ2-5
abundance: -
CDR3nt: TGTGCCAGCCGGGACAGGCAATTCCAAGAGACCCAGTACTTC
CDR3aa: CASRDRQFQETQYF

d_gene: TRBD1
v_gene: TRBV7-9
j_gene: TRBJ2-2
abundance: once
CDR3nt: TGTTCCAGCAGCATCAGGACAGGCCTGAACACCGGGGAGCTGTTTTTT
CDR3aa: CSSSIRTGLNTGELFF

d_gene: -
v_gene: TRBV27
j_gene: TRBJ2-1
abundance: -
CDR3nt: TGTGCCAGCAGGGTTACGGGCGCGAGCGGTTTTGAGCAGTTCTTC
CDR3aa: CASRVTGASGFEQFF

d_gene: TRBD1
v_gene: TRBV4-1
j_gene: TRBJ1-1
abundance: -
CDR3nt: TGCGCCAGCAGCCGGGACAGGGGATCAAGGAACACTGAAGCTTTCTTT
CDR3aa: CASSRDRGSRNTEAFF

d_gene: -
v_gene: TRBV6-5
j_gene: TRBJ2-3
abundance: -
CDR3nt: TGTGCCAGCAGTTACTCGCGGGGGACACACACAGATACGCAGTATTTT
CDR3aa: CASSYSRGTHTDTQYF

d_gene: TRBD2
v_gene: TRBV2
j_gene: TRBJ2-3
abundance: -
CDR3nt: TGTGCCAGCACGGAACGGGAGGTCACAGATACGCAGTATTTT
CDR3aa: CASTEREVTDTQYF

d_gene: -
v_gene: TRBV30
j_gene: TRBJ2-7
abundance: -
CDR3nt: TGTGCCTGGAGTGTCGGACAAGGGCAGTACTTC
CDR3aa: CAWSVGQGQYF

d_gene: TRBD1
v_gene: TRBV15
j_gene: TRBJ2-7
abundance: -
CDR3nt: TGTGCCACCAGCAGTGGGGGACAGAACTACGAGCAGTACTTC
CDR3aa: CATSSGGQNYEQYF

d_gene: TRBD1
v_gene: TRBV7-3
j_gene: TRBJ2-1
abundance: few
CDR3nt: TGTGCCAGCAGCCCCCCGGGACAGAAGAACAATGAGCAGTTCTTC
CDR3aa: CASSPPGQKNNEQFF

d_gene: TRBD2
v_gene: TRBV29-1
j_gene: TRBJ2-5
abundance: -
CDR3nt: TGCAGCGTAGCGCGGGGGAACCAAGAGACCCAGTACTTC
CDR3aa: CSVARGNQETQYF

d_gene: TRBD1
v_gene: TRBV5-1
j_gene: TRBJ2-5
abundance: -
CDR3nt: TGCGCCAGCAGCTTGGCGGGACAGGGACCTAGGGGGACCCAGTACTTC
CDR3aa: CASSLAGQGPRGTQYF

d_gene: TRBD1
v_gene: TRBV5-4
j_gene: TRBJ1-4
abundance: -
CDR3nt: TGTGCCAGCAGCGATAAAACGGGACAGGGTAATGAAAAACTGTTTTTT
CDR3aa: CASSDKTGQGNEKLFF

d_gene: TRBD2
v_gene: TRBV11-2
j_gene: TRBJ2-5
abundance: once
CDR3nt: TGTGCCAGCAGCTTAGAGTACCCTAGCGGGAGGAGAAAAGAGACCCAGTACTTC
CDR3aa: CASSLEYPSGRRKETQYF

d_gene: -
v_gene: TRBV28
j_gene: TRBJ1-6
abundance: -
CDR3nt: TGTGCCGGCGGGCGGGATTCACCCCTCCACTTT
CDR3aa: CAGGRDSPLHF

d_gene: -
v_gene: TRBV7-2
j_gene: TRBJ1-5
abundance: once
CDR3nt: TGTGCCAGCAGCTTGGCAGGGCATAGCAATCAGCCCCAGCATTTT
CDR3aa: CASSLAGHSNQPQHF

d_gene: TRBD1
v_gene: TRBV28
j_gene: TRBJ2-5
abundance: -
CDR3nt: TGTGCCAGCAGTTTAGGGTCGGCAGGGGGCTTGGAGACCCAGTACTTC
CDR3aa: CASSLGSAGGLETQYF

d_gene: TRBD1
v_gene: TRBV11-1
j_gene: TRBJ2-7
abundance: -
CDR3nt: TGTGCCAGCAGCCTCCCACGGACAGGGTTATCCGAGCAGTACTTC
CDR3aa: CASSLPRTGLSEQYF

d_gene: -
v_gene: TRBV7-9
j_gene: TRBJ2-1
abundance: few
CDR3nt: TGTGCCAGCAGCTCTCCCAATGAGCAGTTCTTC
CDR3aa: CASSSPNEQFF

d_gene: TRBD2
v_gene: TRBV19
j_gene: TRBJ2-3
abundance: -
CDR3nt: TGTGCCAGTAGTAAAGCGAAGCGGGAGTGGGATACGCAGTATTTT
CDR3aa: CASSKAKREWDTQYF

d_gene: -
v_gene: TRBV5-1
j_gene: TRBJ2-3
abundance: few
CDR3nt: TGCGCCAGCAGCTTGGCCGACAACCCCACAGATACGCAGTATTTT
CDR3aa: CASSLADNPTDTQYF

d_gene: TRBD2
v_gene: TRBV27
j_gene: TRBJ2-1
abundance: -
CDR3nt: TGTGCCAGCCTCTCTCGGACTAGCGGGTTCAATGAGCAGTTCTTC
CDR3aa: CASLSRTSGFNEQFF

d_gene: -
v_gene: TRBV6-1
j_gene: TRBJ1-1
abundance: -
CDR3nt: TGTGCCAGCAACCCTAAGCGGGGGAGTGAAGCTTTCTTT
CDR3aa: CASNPKRGSEAFF

d_gene: -
v_gene: TRBV2
j_gene: TRBJ1-2
abundance: -
CDR3nt: TGTGCCAGCACGGGTCCGGGGGGGGATGGCTACACCTTC
CDR3aa: CASTGPGGDGYTF

d_gene: TRBD1
v_gene: TRBV18
j_gene: TRBJ1-3
abundance: -
CDR3nt: TGTGCCAGCTCACCACAGGGGGCTGCGGGAAACACCATATATTTT
CDR3aa: CASSPQGAAGNTIYF

d_gene: -
v_gene: TRBV7-9
j_gene: TRBJ1-4
abundance: -
CDR3nt: TGTGCCAGCAGCTTGACCGGGACAACTAATGAAAAACTGTTTTTT
CDR3aa: CASSLTGTTNEKLFF

d_gene: -
v_gene: TRBV7-9
j_gene: TRBJ2-7
abundance: once
CDR3nt: TGTGCCAGCAGCTTAAATGGCTTTACGGGGCAGTACTTC
CDR3aa: CASSLNGFTGQYF

d_gene: -
v_gene: TRBV5-8
j_gene: TRBJ1-5
abundance: -
CDR3nt: TGTGCCAGCAGCTTAACAGGGTATAGCAATCAGCCCCAGCATTTT
CDR3aa: CASSLTGYSNQPQHF

d_gene: TRBD1
v_gene: TRBV29-1
j_gene: TRBJ1-1
abundance: -
CDR3nt: TGCAGCGTTGAGAAGGACAGGGGGACTGAAGCTTTCTTT
CDR3aa: CSVEKDRGTEAFF

d_gene: TRBD2
v_gene: TRBV15
j_gene: TRBJ2-5
abundance: few
CDR3nt: TGTGCCACCAGCAGAGATACTTCCCGGCTAGCGGGAGGACAAGAGACCCAGTACTTC
CDR3aa: CATSRDTSRLAGGQETQYF

d_gene: -
v_gene: TRBV30
j_gene: TRBJ2-2
abundance: few
CDR3nt: TGTGCCTGGGGGGGACAAAACACCGGGGAGCTGTTTTTT
CDR3aa: CAWGGQNTGELFF

d_gene: -
v_gene: TRBV27
j_gene: TRBJ2-1
abundance: few
CDR3nt: TGTGCCAGCAGTCCCGGACTTCCCTACAATGAGCAGTTCTTC
CDR3aa: CASSPGLPYNEQFF

d_gene: TRBD1
v_gene: TRBV28
j_gene: TRBJ1-2
abundance: -
CDR3nt: TGTGCCACCCCGGACAGGGGGAACTATGGCTACACCTTC
CDR3aa: CATPDRGNYGYTF

d_gene: -
v_gene: TRBV7-9
j_gene: TRBJ1-5
abundance: -
CDR3nt: TGTGCCAGCAGCTTAGGTGTGGGCGGCAATCAGCCCCAGCATTTT
CDR3aa: CASSLGVGGNQPQHF

d_gene: -
v_gene: TRBV19
j_gene: TRBJ1-3
abundance: few
CDR3nt: TGTGCCAGTAGTATAGGAGCAGCGATGGTAGCACCCCGTCTTGGAAACACCATATATTTT
CDR3aa: CASSIGAAMVAPRLGNTIYF

d_gene: TRBD1
v_gene: TRBV19
j_gene: TRBJ2-1
abundance: -
CDR3nt: TGTGCCAGTAGTATAGTTAGACAGGGGGCGGGCGATGAGCAGTTCTTC
CDR3aa: CASSIVRQGAGDEQFF

d_gene: -
v_gene: TRBV4-1
j_gene: TRBJ1-5
abundance: -
CDR3nt: TGCGCCAGCAGCCAAGATAATCCAGGGGAACATCAGCCCCAGCATTTT
CDR3aa: CASSQDNPGEHQPQHF

d_gene: -
v_gene: TRBV6-1
j_gene: TRBJ1-1
abundance: -
CDR3nt: TGTGCCAGCAGTGAAGCCGGAGGGTTCACTGAAGCTTTCTTT
CDR3aa: CASSEAGGFTEAFF

d_gene: -
v_gene: TRBV27
j_gene: TRBJ2-7
abundance: -
CDR3nt: TGTGCCAGCAGTCTTACAGGGACCTTGGGAAGGGAGCAGTACTTC
CDR3aa: CASSLTGTLGREQYF

d_gene: TRBD2
v_gene: TRBV27
j_gene: TRBJ2-5
abundance: -
CDR3nt: TGTGCCAGCAAAAGCGGGGGGGCCTCAGATAAGACCCAGTACTTC
CDR3aa: CASKSGGASDKTQYF

d_gene: TRBD2
v_gene: TRBV27
j_gene: TRBJ2-1
abundance: -
CDR3nt: TGTGCCAGCAGTTTAGGGACTAGCGGAAAAAAAAATGAGCAGTTCTTC
CDR3aa: CASSLGTSGKKNEQFF

d_gene: TRBD2
v_gene: TRBV11-3
j_gene: TRBJ2-2
abundance: few
CDR3nt: TGTGCCAGCAGCGGCGGGAGTGTCGGGGAGCTGTTTTTT
CDR3aa: CASSGGSVGELFF